The 25 T cell receptor beta chains below all came from one sample that was sequenced in a study of cytomegalovirus exposure and HLA in healthy donors. Use of 60 Vbeta and 13 Jbeta primers characterized the PCR. TCRdb keeps only in-frame clones here, not all; method: immunoSEQ multiplex PCR. The data hold 150,000 or so clones, with around 84% observed a single time. Sample: PBMCs. These receptors came from a woman younger than 30 in good health and CMV-seronegative.

This rearrangement joins TRBV5-4 to TRBJ2-3, with D perhaps TRBD2 (6 bases). The V end lost 3 bases, the J end lost 4 bases, and 18 bases lay between the germline ends. CDR3 length equals 16 residues. The germline gives CDR1 SGHNT, CDR2 YYREEE (reference sequence). This chain's CDR3 is CASSSNRDGSADTQYF. CDR3 coding DNA: TGTGCCAGCAGCTCCAATCGTGACGGGAGCGCAGATACGCAGTATTTT.

The chain employs TRBV11-2 and TRBJ1-6; D is perhaps TRBD1 (6 bases). The germline CDR1 and CDR2 sequences are SGHAT and FQNNGV. The CDR3 is 16 amino acids. V dropped 5 bases and J dropped 0 bases, with 11 bases sitting between them. The CDR3 reads CASSRQESSYNSPLHF. The CDR3 DNA reads TGTGCCAGCAGCCGACAGGAGAGCTCCTATAATTCACCCCTCCACTTT.

The chain joins TRBV4-3 to TRBJ1-2; no firm D call. With 1 base removed from V and 7 bases from J, the gap between germline ends came to 10 bases. This CDR3 has 13 amino acids. Germline V CDR1 and CDR2: LGHNA, YSLEER. The CDR3 protein is CASSQGAAGGYTF. CDR3 bases: TGCGCCAGCAGCCAAGGGGCCGCAGGTGGCTACACCTTC.

The rearrangement links TRBV28 to TRBJ2-7; a possible D gene is TRBD2 (6 bases). Trimming cost V 2 bases and J 5 bases, with 10 bases left between them. The CDR3 is 13 residues long. In germline, CDR1 is MDHEN, CDR2 SYDVKM. Written as DNA, the CDR3 is TGTGCCAGCAGTTTAGACCGGGAGCACGAGCAGTACTTC. It translates to CASSLDREHEQYF.

The V call is TRBV5-6, the J call TRBJ2-2; 7 bases are a match to TRBD2. V lost 0 bases, J lost 5 bases, and 7 bases stayed unmatched. Germline V gene lookup returns CDR1 SGHDT and CDR2 YYEEEE. The CDR3 has 16 amino acids. CDR3 sequence: CASSLGAGAGTGELFF. CDR3 nucleotide sequence: TGTGCCAGCAGCTTGGGTGCGGGAGCGGGAACCGGGGAGCTGTTTTTT.

The chain links TRBV15 to TRBJ1-5; TRBD1 matches 12 bases. V lost 8 bases to trimming and J lost 6 bases; unmatched junction nucleotides: 17. There are 18 residues in the CDR3. In germline, CDR1 is LNHNV, CDR2 YYDKDF (reference sequence). The CDR3 DNA sequence: TGTGCCACCGCCGGGGGGGACAGGGGGCCGTCCTGGGGTCAGCCCCAGCATTTT. It yields the protein CATAGGDRGPSWGQPQHF. The variable domain in full, completed from reference TRBV15 and TRBJ1-5, reads DAMVIQNPRYQVTQFGKPVTLSCSQTLNHNVMYWYQQKSSQAPKLLFHYYDKDFNNEADTPDNFQSRRPNTSFCFLDIRSPGLGDTAMYLCATAGGDRGPSWGQPQHFGDGTRLSIL.

V and J are TRBV7-8 and TRBJ2-2, with 14 bases lining up with TRBD2. Trimming took 3 bases from V and 5 from J; bases not matched to a gene: 8. Germline V gene sequence: CDR1 SGHVS, CDR2 FQNEAQ. The length of the CDR3 is 18 residues. CDR3 sequence reads: CASSFSTSGGAGTGELFF. CDR3 nucleotide sequence: TGTGCCAGCAGCTTCTCGACTAGCGGGGGGGCCGGAACCGGGGAGCTGTTTTTT.

This clone was recorded a few times. The chain links TRBV9 to TRBJ2-7; 7 nucleotides line up with TRBD2. Trimming took 1 base from V and 5 from J; bases not matched to a gene: 9. Per the germline V gene, CDR1 is SGDLS and CDR2 is YYNGEE. The CDR3 covers 15 residues. CDR3 nucleotides: TGTGCCAGCAGCGTAAGTATGCGGGAGCTGGACGAGCAGTACTTC. Protein product: CASSVSMRELDEQYF.

The V and J genes are TRBV25-1 and TRBJ1-2, with 7 bases aligning to TRBD1. Germline V gene sequence: CDR1 MGHDK, CDR2 SYGVNS. V dropped 4 bases and J dropped 4; count of bases not matched to a gene: 3. The CDR3 extends over 13 amino acids. The CDR3 here is CASSGDSSYGYTF. The CDR3 nucleotides are TGTGCCAGCAGTGGGGACAGTTCCTATGGCTACACCTTC.

The chain carries TRBV6-5 and TRBJ1-1; D is possibly TRBD1 (5 bases). Trimming pared 0 bases from V and 5 bases from J, leaving 16 bases between. This CDR3 spans 16 amino acids. Germline loops: CDR1 MNHEY, CDR2 SVGAGI. CDR3 sequence: CASSYSPLRGMTEAFF. The CDR3 coding sequence is TGTGCCAGCAGTTACTCCCCTCTTCGGGGGATGACTGAAGCTTTCTTT.

The chain uses TRBV7-2 and TRBJ2-5; 8 bases are a match to TRBD2. The V gene end was trimmed by 1 base and the J gene end by 1 base; junction bases not matched to a gene: 8. This CDR3 is built from 17 residues. Germline values: CDR1 SGHTA, CDR2 FQGNSA. The CDR3 loop reads CASSLGPRGGAQETQYF. The CDR3 region has the DNA TGTGCCAGCAGCTTAGGACCCCGGGGGGGGGCCCAAGAGACCCAGTACTTC. Filled out from reference TRBV7-2 and TRBJ2-5, the complete variable domain reads GAGVSQSPSNKVTEKGKDVELRCDPISGHTALYWYRQSLGQGLEFLIYFQGNSAPDKSGLPSDRFSAERTGGSVSTLTIQRTQQEDSAVYLCASSLGPRGGAQETQYFGPGTRLLVL.

This clone was recorded only once. The rearrangement joins TRBV29-1 to TRBJ2-5; 13 bases match TRBD2. CDR1 and CDR2 (germline): SQVTM, ANQGSEA. The CDR3 has 14 residues. The junction had 4 bases not matched to a gene; V was cut back by 6 bases and J by 3 bases. CDR3 bases: TGCAGCGTAGGACTAGCGGGGGAGAAAGAGACCCAGTACTTC. Protein sequence: CSVGLAGEKETQYF.

The CDR3 here is CASSVGQGLSADTQYF. The CDR3, as DNA: TGTGCCAGCAGCGTAGGGCAGGGGTTAAGTGCAGATACGCAGTATTTT. The chain recombines TRBV9 with TRBJ2-3; a weak D match, TRBD1 (6 bases). The CDR3 totals 16 residues. V lost 0 bases and J 4 bases, leaving 15 bases between the germline ends. Germline lookup yields CDR1 SGDLS and CDR2 YYNGEE.

The chain links TRBV5-1 to TRBJ2-4, with a weak D call TRBD1 (5 bases). The CDR3 length is 20 residues. Germline V gives CDR1 SGHRS, CDR2 YFSETQ. Trimming took 0 bases from V and 0 from J, leaving 22 bases between them. CDR3 region: CASSLASPGPRIIAKNIQYF. DNA of the CDR3: TGCGCCAGCAGCTTGGCCTCGCCAGGGCCAAGAATTATAGCCAAAAACATTCAGTACTTC.

The rearrangement uses TRBV28 and TRBJ1-3; D remains ambiguous. This CDR3 comprises 12 residues. Germline assignment: CDR1 MDHEN and CDR2 SYDVKM. Deletions cut 2 bases from V and 4 bases from J, with 3 bases between. The CDR3 reads CASSLQGNTIYF. CDR3 nucleotide sequence: TGTGCCAGCAGTTTACAAGGAAACACCATATATTTT. Using reference TRBV28 and TRBJ1-3 for the parts outside the CDR3, the full variable domain is DVKVTQSSRYLVKRTGEKVFLECVQDMDHENMFWYRQDPGLGLRLIYFSYDVKMKEKGDIPEGYSVSREKKERFSLILESASTNQTSMYLCASSLQGNTIYFGEGSWLTVV.

The rearrangement links TRBV7-3 to TRBJ1-2; D call uncertain. V shed 4 bases and J shed 4 bases, with 13 bases lying between them. The germline V gene has CDR1 SGHTA and CDR2 FQGTGA. The CDR3 is 14 residues long. The CDR3 is CASSSIRVVYGYTF. CDR3 DNA: TGTGCCAGCAGCTCCATACGAGTGGTCTATGGCTACACCTTC.

This rearrangement joins TRBV7-8 to TRBJ2-7; 13 bases are a match to TRBD2. V gave up 3 bases and J gave up 0 bases; unmatched junction bases: 8. In germline, CDR1 is SGHVS, CDR2 FQNEAQ. The CDR3 is 18 residues long. The CDR3 region is CASSLMGLAGPSSYEQYF. In nucleotides, the CDR3 is TGTGCCAGCAGCTTGATGGGACTAGCGGGACCGAGCTCCTACGAGCAGTACTTC.

The chain links TRBV15 to TRBJ2-5; D unclear. This CDR3 is 14 amino acids long. Germline V lookup: CDR1 LNHNV, CDR2 YYDKDF (reference sequence). V was clipped by 0 bases and J by 4 bases, with 9 bases between them. For the CDR3, the DNA is TGTGCCACCAGCAGAGAACACAGAGTAGAGACCCAGTACTTC. It yields the protein CATSREHRVETQYF.

The V and J genes are TRBV7-2 and TRBJ2-1; 8 bases are shared with TRBD2. Germline loops: CDR1 SGHTA, CDR2 FQGNSA. The ends lost 5 bases at V and 9 bases at J; junction bases unmatched: 9. CDR3 length: 14 residues. CDR3 bases: TGTGCCAGCAGCAAAGGGACTAGTTATAGTGAGCAGTTCTTC. Its protein product is CASSKGTSYSEQFF. Complete variable domain (other parts from reference TRBV7-2 and TRBJ2-1): GAGVSQSPSNKVTEKGKDVELRCDPISGHTALYWYRQSLGQGLEFLIYFQGNSAPDKSGLPSDRFSAERTGGSVSTLTIQRTQQEDSAVYLCASSKGTSYSEQFFGPGTRLTVL.

This chain links TRBV5-1 with TRBJ2-3, with 7 nucleotides matching TRBD2. CDR3 length equals 15 residues. Unmatched junction bases numbered 6, after V lost 5 bases and J lost 0 bases. Germline CDR1 reads SGHRS; CDR2 reads YFSETQ. The CDR3 is CASSTSGASTDTQYF. The DNA for the CDR3 is TGCGCCAGCAGTACGAGCGGGGCTAGCACAGATACGCAGTATTTT.

This sequence joins TRBV10-3 and TRBJ2-3; tentatively, D is TRBD1 (5 bases). The CDR3 length is 15 residues. The ends were cut back, 3 bases at V and 0 bases at J, with 10 bases in the middle. The germline gives CDR1 ENHRY, CDR2 SYGVKD. CDR3 sequence (DNA): TGTGCCATCAGTGATTCCAGGGTCAGCACAGATACGCAGTATTTT. Its protein product is CAISDSRVSTDTQYF.

The J gene is TRBJ2-3, the V gene TRBV5-4; 7 bases align to TRBD2. Germline V gene data show CDR1 as SGHNT and CDR2 as YYREEE (reference sequence). V shed 0 bases, J shed 2 bases, and the junction held 3 bases outside the gene matches. This CDR3 is built from 15 residues. The CDR3 is CASSLAAGVTDTQYF. As DNA, the CDR3 is TGTGCCAGCAGCTTGGCGGCGGGGGTCACAGATACGCAGTATTTT.

This clone was picked up a small number of times. This chain joins TRBV7-2 and TRBJ2-3; 7 bases fit TRBD2. CDR1 SGHTA and CDR2 FQGNSA come from the germline V gene. The CDR3 has 15 amino acids. V lost 5 bases to trimming and J lost 5 bases; unmatched junction nucleotides: 10. CDR3 sequence: CASSLWGGGGDTQYF. CDR3 nucleotides: TGTGCCAGCAGCCTGTGGGGCGGGGGAGGAGATACGCAGTATTTT.

The chain couples TRBV18 to TRBJ2-1; 9 bases agree with TRBD2. The ends lost 6 bases at V and 8 bases at J; junction bases unmatched: 11. Germline CDR1 and CDR2: KGHSH and LQKENI. CDR3 length equals 15 residues. CDR3 sequence reads: CASSLTAGGPHEQFF. The CDR3 DNA sequence: TGTGCCAGCTCGCTAACGGCGGGGGGGCCGCATGAGCAGTTCTTC.

This clone was counted once. The chain links TRBV29-1 to TRBJ2-2, with TRBD2 as a possible D gene (6 bases). Trimming removed 4 bases at V and 5 bases at J, with 8 bases between. CDR3 length: 12 residues. Germline V gene sequence: CDR1 SQVTM, CDR2 ANQGSEA. The CDR3 sequence: CSVGGTTGELFF. The CDR3 region has the DNA TGCAGCGTTGGAGGGACTACCGGGGAGCTGTTTTTT.